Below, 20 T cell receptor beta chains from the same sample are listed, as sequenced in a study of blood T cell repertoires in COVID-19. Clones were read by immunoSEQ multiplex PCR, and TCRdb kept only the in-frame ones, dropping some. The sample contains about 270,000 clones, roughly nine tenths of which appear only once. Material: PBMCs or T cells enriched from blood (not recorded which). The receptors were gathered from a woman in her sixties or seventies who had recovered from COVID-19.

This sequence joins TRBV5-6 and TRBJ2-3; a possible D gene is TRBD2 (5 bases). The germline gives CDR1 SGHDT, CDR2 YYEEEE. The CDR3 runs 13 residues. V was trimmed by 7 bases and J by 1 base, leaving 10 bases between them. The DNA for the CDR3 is TGTGCCAGCGGTGGACTCGGCACAGATACGCAGTATTTT. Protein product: CASGGLGTDTQYF.

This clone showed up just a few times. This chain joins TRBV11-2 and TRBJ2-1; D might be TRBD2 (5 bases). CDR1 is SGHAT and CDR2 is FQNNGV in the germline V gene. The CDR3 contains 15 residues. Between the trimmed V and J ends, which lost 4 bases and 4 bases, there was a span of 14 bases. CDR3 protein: CASSSPSGPYNEQFF. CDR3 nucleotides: TGTGCCAGCAGCTCCCCCAGCGGACCTTACAATGAGCAGTTCTTC.

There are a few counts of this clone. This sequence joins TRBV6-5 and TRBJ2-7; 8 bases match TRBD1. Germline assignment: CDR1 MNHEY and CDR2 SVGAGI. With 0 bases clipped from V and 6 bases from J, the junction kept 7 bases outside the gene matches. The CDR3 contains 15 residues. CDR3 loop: CASSYSHRGTFEQYF. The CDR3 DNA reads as TGTGCCAGCAGTTACTCACACAGGGGGACTTTCGAGCAGTACTTC.

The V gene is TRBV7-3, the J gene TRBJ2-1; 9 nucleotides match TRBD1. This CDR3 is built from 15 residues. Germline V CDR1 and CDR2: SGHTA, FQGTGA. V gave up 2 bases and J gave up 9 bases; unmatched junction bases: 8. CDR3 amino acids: CASSLLGQGLSEQFF. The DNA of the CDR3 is TGTGCCAGCAGCTTACTGGGACAGGGATTGAGTGAGCAGTTCTTC.

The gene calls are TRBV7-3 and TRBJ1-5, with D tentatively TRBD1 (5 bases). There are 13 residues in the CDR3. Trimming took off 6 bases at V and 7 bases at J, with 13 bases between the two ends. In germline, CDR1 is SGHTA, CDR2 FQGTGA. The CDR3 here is CASSAGQGQPQHF. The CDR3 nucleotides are TGTGCCAGCAGTGCGGGGCAAGGGCAGCCCCAGCATTTT.

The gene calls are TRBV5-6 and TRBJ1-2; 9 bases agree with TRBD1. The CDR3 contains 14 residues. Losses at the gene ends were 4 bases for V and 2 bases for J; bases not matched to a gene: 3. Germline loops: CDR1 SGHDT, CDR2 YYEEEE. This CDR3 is CASSPGTGNYGYTF. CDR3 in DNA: TGTGCCAGCAGCCCCGGGACAGGGAACTATGGCTACACCTTC.

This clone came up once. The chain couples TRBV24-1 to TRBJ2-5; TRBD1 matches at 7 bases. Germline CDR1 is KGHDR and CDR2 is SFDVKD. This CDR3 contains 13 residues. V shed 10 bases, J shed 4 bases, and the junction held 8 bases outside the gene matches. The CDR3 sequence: CATGTAVLETQYF. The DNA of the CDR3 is TGTGCCACTGGGACAGCCGTGTTAGAGACCCAGTACTTC.

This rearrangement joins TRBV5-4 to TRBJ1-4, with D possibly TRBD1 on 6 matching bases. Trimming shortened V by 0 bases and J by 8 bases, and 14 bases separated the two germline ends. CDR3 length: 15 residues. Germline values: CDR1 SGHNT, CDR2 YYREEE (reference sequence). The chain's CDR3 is CASSLVAGAEEKLFF. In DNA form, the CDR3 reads TGTGCCAGCAGCTTGGTGGCGGGGGCCGAGGAAAAACTGTTTTTT.

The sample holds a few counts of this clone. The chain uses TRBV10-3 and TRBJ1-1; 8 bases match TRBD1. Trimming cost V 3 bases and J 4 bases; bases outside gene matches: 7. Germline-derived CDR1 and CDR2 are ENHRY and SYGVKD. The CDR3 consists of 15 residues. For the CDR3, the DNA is TGTGCCATCAGTGACTTGGACAGGGTGAGCACTGAAGCTTTCTTT. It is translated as CAISDLDRVSTEAFF.

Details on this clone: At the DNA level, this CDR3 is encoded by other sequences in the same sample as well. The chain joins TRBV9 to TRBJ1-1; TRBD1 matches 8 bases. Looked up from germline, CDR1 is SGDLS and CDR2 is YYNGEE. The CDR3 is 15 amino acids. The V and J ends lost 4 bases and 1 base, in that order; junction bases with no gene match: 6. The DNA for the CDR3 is TGTGCCAGCAGCCCAGGACAGGGTGGGAACACTGAAGCTTTCTTT. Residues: CASSPGQGGNTEAFF.

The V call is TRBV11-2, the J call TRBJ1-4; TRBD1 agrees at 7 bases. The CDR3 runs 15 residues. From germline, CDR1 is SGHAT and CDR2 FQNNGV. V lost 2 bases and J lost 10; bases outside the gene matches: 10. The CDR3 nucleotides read TGTGCCAGCAGCTTACTCCGGGACTCAGGGGGAAAACTGTTTTTT. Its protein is CASSLLRDSGGKLFF.

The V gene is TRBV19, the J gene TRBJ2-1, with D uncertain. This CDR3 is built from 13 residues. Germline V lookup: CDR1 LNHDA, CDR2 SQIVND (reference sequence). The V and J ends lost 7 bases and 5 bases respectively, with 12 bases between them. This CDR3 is CASNFRRDNEQFF. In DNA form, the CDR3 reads TGTGCCAGTAATTTTCGCCGAGACAATGAGCAGTTCTTC.

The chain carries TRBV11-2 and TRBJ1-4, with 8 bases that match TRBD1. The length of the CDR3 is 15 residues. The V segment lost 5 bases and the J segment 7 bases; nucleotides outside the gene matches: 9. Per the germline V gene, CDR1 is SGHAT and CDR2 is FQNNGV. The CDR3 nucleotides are TGTGCCAGCAGCCGAACAGGGGGTTCGAGTGAAAAACTGTTTTTT. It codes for CASSRTGGSSEKLFF. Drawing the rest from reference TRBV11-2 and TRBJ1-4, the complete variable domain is EAGVAQSPRYKIIEKRQSVAFWCNPISGHATLYWYQQILGQGPKLLIQFQNNGVVDDSQLPKDRFSAERLKGVDSTLKIQPAKLEDSAVYLCASSRTGGSSEKLFFGSGTQLSVL.

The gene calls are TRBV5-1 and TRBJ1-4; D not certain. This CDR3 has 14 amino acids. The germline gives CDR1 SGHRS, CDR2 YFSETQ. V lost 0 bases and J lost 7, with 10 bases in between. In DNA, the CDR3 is TGCGCCAGCAGCTTGGATCGGGTGGGTGAAAAACTGTTTTTT. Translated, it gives CASSLDRVGEKLFF.

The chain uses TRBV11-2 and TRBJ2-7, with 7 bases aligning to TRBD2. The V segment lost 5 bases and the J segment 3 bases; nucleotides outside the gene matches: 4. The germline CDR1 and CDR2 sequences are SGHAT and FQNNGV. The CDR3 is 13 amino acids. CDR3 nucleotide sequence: TGTGCCAGCAGCCTGGGGGGGATCTACGAGCAGTACTTC. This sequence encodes CASSLGGIYEQYF.

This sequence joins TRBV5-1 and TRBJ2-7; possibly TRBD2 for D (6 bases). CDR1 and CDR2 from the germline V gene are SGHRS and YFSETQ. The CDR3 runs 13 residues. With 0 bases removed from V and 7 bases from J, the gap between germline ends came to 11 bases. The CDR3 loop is CASSLAGGMEQYF. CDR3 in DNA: TGCGCCAGCAGCTTGGCCGGGGGTATGGAGCAGTACTTC.

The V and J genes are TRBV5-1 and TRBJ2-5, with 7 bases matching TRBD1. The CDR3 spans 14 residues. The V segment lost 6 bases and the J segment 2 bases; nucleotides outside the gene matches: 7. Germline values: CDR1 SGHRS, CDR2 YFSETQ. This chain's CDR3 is CASTLTGNQETQYF. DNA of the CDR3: TGCGCCAGCACTTTGACAGGGAATCAAGAGACCCAGTACTTC.

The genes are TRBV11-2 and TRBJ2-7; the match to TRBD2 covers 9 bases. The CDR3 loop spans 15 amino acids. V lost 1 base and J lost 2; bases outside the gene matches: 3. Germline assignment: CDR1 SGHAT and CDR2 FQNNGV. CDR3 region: CASSLGSGSPYEQYF. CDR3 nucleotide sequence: TGTGCCAGCAGCTTAGGTAGCGGGAGCCCCTACGAGCAGTACTTC.

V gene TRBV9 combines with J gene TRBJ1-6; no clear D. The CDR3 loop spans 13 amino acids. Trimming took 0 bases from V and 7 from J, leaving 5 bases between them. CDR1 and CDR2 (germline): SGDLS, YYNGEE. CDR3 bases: TGTGCCAGCAGCGTAGCTTCGAATTCACCCCTCCACTTT. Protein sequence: CASSVASNSPLHF.

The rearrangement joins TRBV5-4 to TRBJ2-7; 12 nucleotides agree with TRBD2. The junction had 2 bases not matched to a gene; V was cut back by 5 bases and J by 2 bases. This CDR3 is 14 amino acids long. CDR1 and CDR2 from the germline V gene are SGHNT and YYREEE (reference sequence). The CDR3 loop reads CASSRLAGAYEQYF. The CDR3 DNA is TGTGCCAGCAGTAGACTAGCGGGGGCCTACGAGCAGTACTTC.